One and the same sample provided the 24 T cell receptor beta chains below, sequenced in a study of blood T cells in healthy people across ages. Alongside a J-beta primer mix, a sample-barcoded 5' primer served in a second PCR lasting about 7 to 11 cycles. TCRdb passed the 5' RACE reads through MiXCR, listing each CDR3 protein once. The repertoire holds approximately 800,000 distinct CDR3 sequences, with 20% to 30% as singletons. This sample also belongs to another study, concerning T cells of mothers and their children.

Specimen: blood. Receptors originate from a boy younger than 18 in good health.

This clonotype was seen just once. The rearrangement links TRBV5-1 to TRBJ2-4, with D perhaps matching TRBD1 (5 bases). Trimming took off 0 bases at V and 7 bases at J, with 8 bases between the two ends. Per germline, CDR1 SGHRS and CDR2 YFSETQ. The CDR3 spans 13 residues. Here the CDR3 reads CASSLEGVNIQYF. CDR3 DNA: TGCGCCAGCAGCTTGGAAGGGGTGAACATTCAGTACTTC.

This clonotype was found many times. The J gene is TRBJ2-6, the V gene TRBV3-1; tentative D call: TRBD1 (6 bases). V dropped 10 bases and J dropped 0 bases, with 10 bases sitting between them. Germline V gene sequence: CDR1 LGHDT, CDR2 YNNKEL (reference sequence). This CDR3 has 14 residues. CDR3 region: CATRDNSGANVLTF. The CDR3 DNA follows: TGTGCCACCAGGGACAACTCTGGGGCCAACGTCCTGACTTTC.

The chain joins TRBV5-1 to TRBJ2-7; D not resolved. Germline CDR1 SGHRS, CDR2 YFSETQ. V was shortened by 0 bases and J by 1 base, with 8 bases between the two germline ends. This CDR3 has 14 residues. CDR3 sequence: CASSLGTESYEQYF. CDR3 bases: TGCGCCAGCAGCTTGGGAACGGAATCCTACGAGCAGTACTTC.

The chain links TRBV5-1 to TRBJ2-5; TRBD2 might be the D (6 bases). The better agreement between TRBJ2-1 and the DNA end casts doubt on the J call. Germline-derived CDR1 and CDR2 are SGHRS and YFSETQ. This CDR3 spans 14 amino acids. The CDR3 here is CASSLTGTFNEQFF. Here the CDR3 DNA reads TGCGCCAGCAGCTTAACCGGGACTTTCAATGAGCAGTTCTTC.

V usage is TRBV5-1 and J usage is TRBJ2-7; the match to TRBD1 covers 10 bases. This CDR3 spans 19 amino acids. The V gene end was trimmed by 2 bases and the J gene end by 2 bases; junction bases not matched to a gene: 16. Germline CDR1 SGHRS, CDR2 YFSETQ. CDR3 in DNA: TGCGCCAGCAGCTTCCTCCGGGACAGGGGAGCCTACTCCCCCTACGAGCAGTACTTC. Translated: CASSFLRDRGAYSPYEQYF.

The J gene is TRBJ1-2, the V gene TRBV7-9; the D is unclear. V lost 5 bases to trimming and J lost 7 bases, with 17 bases between them. Germline V lookup: CDR1 SEHNR, CDR2 FQNEAQ (reference sequence). The CDR3 has 14 residues. CDR3 residues: CASSPSRRAGGYTF. As DNA, the CDR3 is TGTGCCAGCAGCCCCAGCCGCCGGGCTGGTGGCTACACCTTC.

V and J are TRBV1 and TRBJ2-1; the table's D call, TRBD1, has no DNA check behind it. TRBV1 is a known pseudogene. This CDR3 comprises 16 residues. CDR3 coding DNA: TGCACCAGCAGCCCTCCGGGACCGAGTTCCTACAATGAGCAGTTCTTC. This encodes CTSSPPGPSSYNEQFF.

This clonotype has only a few counts. The rearrangement joins TRBV2 to TRBJ2-3; D is uncertain. The CDR3 consists of 13 residues. The V gene lost 6 bases and the J gene lost 4 bases, with 11 bases spanning the gap. Germline CDR1 is SNHLY and CDR2 is FYNNEI. The CDR3, as DNA: TGTGCCAGCAGACCCCTCCCCGCAGATACGCAGTATTTT. Amino acid sequence: CASRPLPADTQYF.

The V call is TRBV7-9, the J call TRBJ1-4, with TRBD1 as a possible D gene (6 bases). Trimming removed 0 bases from V and 0 bases from J, with 11 bases in between. CDR3 length equals 17 residues. Germline values: CDR1 SEHNR, CDR2 FQNEAQ (reference sequence). This CDR3 is CASSLARSGATNEKLFF. The CDR3 nucleotides are TGTGCCAGCAGCTTAGCACGGTCAGGGGCAACTAATGAAAAACTGTTTTTT.

This clonotype was seen ten or more times. The chain recombines TRBV5-1 with TRBJ1-5, with 7 bases lining up with TRBD1. Per the germline V gene, CDR1 is SGHRS and CDR2 is YFSETQ. The CDR3 is 15 residues long. Losses at the gene ends were 4 bases for V and 2 bases for J; bases not matched to a gene: 6. The CDR3 bases are TGCGCCAGCAGCGAGGGGACAGTCGGCAATCAGCCCCAGCATTTT. It encodes CASSEGTVGNQPQHF.

V gene TRBV12-3 or TRBV12-4 combines with J gene TRBJ1-1; 7 bases align to TRBD1. The CDR3 is 15 amino acids. After removal of 4 bases from V and 3 bases from J, the junction contained 8 bases not matched to a gene. As DNA, the CDR3 is TGTGCCAGCAGTTCGAACAGGGGAGGGTACACTGAAGCTTTCTTT. It yields the protein CASSSNRGGYTEAFF.

This sequence joins TRBV6-2 or TRBV6-3 and TRBJ2-5; 14 bases map to TRBD2. V lost 5 bases, J lost 5 bases, and 10 bases stayed unmatched. CDR3 size: 17 residues. Germline CDR1 MNHEY, CDR2 SVGEGT. The chain's CDR3 is CASSQPTSGGAGETQYF. In DNA form, the CDR3 reads TGTGCCAGCAGTCAACCGACTAGCGGGGGGGCCGGGGAGACCCAGTACTTC.

The chain joins TRBV12-3 or TRBV12-4 to TRBJ2-5; 13 bases align to TRBD2. There are 16 residues in the CDR3. Trimming at V came to 3 bases and at J to 2 bases, leaving 3 bases not matched to a gene. Here the CDR3 DNA reads TGTGCCAGCAGTTTTACTAGCGGGGGGGGACAAGAGACCCAGTACTTC. This encodes CASSFTSGGGQETQYF.

This clonotype has only a few counts. The rearrangement links TRBV29-1 to TRBJ2-3, with D possibly being TRBD2 (6 bases). Germline values: CDR1 SQVTM, CDR2 ANQGSEA. With 1 base removed from V and 2 bases from J, the gap between germline ends came to 16 bases. This CDR3 has 16 amino acids. CDR3 coding DNA: TGCAGCGTTGAAGGTTGGACTACCCACTTCACAGATACGCAGTATTTT. This translates into CSVEGWTTHFTDTQYF.

The chain has TRBV29-1 and TRBJ2-4; D unclear. The V gene's germline CDR1 is SQVTM and CDR2 ANQGSEA. The germline V and J ends were trimmed by 3 bases and 3 bases, with 3 bases remaining between them. The CDR3 is 11 amino acids. The CDR3, as DNA: TGCAGCGTTGACAGCAAAAACATTCAGTACTTC. This gives the protein CSVDSKNIQYF.

This clonotype was seen only once. The chain couples TRBV24-1 to TRBJ1-1; TRBD1 is a possible D gene (6 bases). This CDR3 region has 15 residues. Trimming cost V 3 bases and J 5 bases, with 15 bases left between them. The V gene's germline CDR1 is KGHDR and CDR2 SFDVKD. The CDR3 DNA sequence: TGTGCCACCAGTGATCGGAAGGGGGGGAGTACTGAAGCTTTCTTT. Translating gives CATSDRKGGSTEAFF.

Only a few counts were recorded for this clonotype. J is TRBJ1-4 and V is TRBV12-3 or TRBV12-4, with D unclear. Trimming shortened V by 5 bases and J by 4 bases, and 11 bases separated the two germline ends. The CDR3 length is 14 residues. CDR3 loop: CASSVDGYNEKLFF. In DNA, the CDR3 is TGTGCCAGCAGTGTTGACGGATATAATGAAAAACTGTTTTTT.

This sequence joins TRBV20-1 and TRBJ2-1; 14 bases match TRBD2. V dropped 6 bases and J dropped 6; count of bases not matched to a gene: 7. The germline V gene encodes CDR1 DFQATT and CDR2 SNEGSKA (reference sequence). CDR3 length: 15 residues. CDR3 bases: TGCAGTGCCGGACTAGCGGGGGGCGAGGGCAATGAGCAGTTCTTC. Protein: CSAGLAGGEGNEQFF.

This chain links TRBV11-1 with TRBJ2-7; D uncertain. V lost 5 bases to trimming and J lost 3 bases, with 14 bases between them. The length of the CDR3 is 14 residues. CDR1 and CDR2 from the germline V gene are SGHAT and FQDESV (reference sequence). CDR3 DNA: TGTGCCAGCAGCCCGTCTCTTGATGTCTACGAGCAGTACTTC. It encodes CASSPSLDVYEQYF.

This clonotype has a handful of counts. CDR3 nucleotide sequence: TGTGCCAGCAGCTTATGGGCACCTCGGGAGACCCAGTACTTC. Encoded protein: CASSLWAPRETQYF. The chain joins TRBV11-2 to TRBJ2-5; D gene unclear. V lost 2 bases, J lost 5 bases, and 12 bases lay in between. The CDR3 is 14 amino acids. The germline V gene encodes CDR1 SGHAT and CDR2 FQNNGV.

The table lists this clonotype with many counts. This sequence joins TRBV4-2 and TRBJ2-7; D is perhaps TRBD2 (6 bases). V lost 4 bases to trimming and J lost 2 bases, with 12 bases between them. CDR1 LGHNA and CDR2 YNFKEQ come from the germline V gene. This CDR3 spans 14 amino acids. The CDR3 DNA reads TGTGCCAGCAGCCCTCGGGCGGGGCCCTACGAGCAGTACTTC. Translated, it gives CASSPRAGPYEQYF.

The chain employs TRBV2 and TRBJ2-4; TRBD2 might be the D (7 bases). The V end was cut by 6 bases, the J end by 0 bases, with 24 bases between. The germline V gene encodes CDR1 SNHLY and CDR2 FYNNEI. The CDR3 contains 19 residues. The CDR3 spells CASSRSWTGGPKAKNIQYF. The CDR3 coding sequence is TGTGCCAGCAGCCGTTCTTGGACGGGGGGCCCGAAAGCCAAAAACATTCAGTACTTC.

This clonotype was seen more than once but under ten times. The chain couples TRBV13 to TRBJ2-7, with TRBD2 identical over 16 bases. Germline values: CDR1 PRHDT, CDR2 FYEKMQ (reference sequence). The CDR3 extends over 16 amino acids. The V gene end was trimmed by 3 bases and the J gene end by 2 bases; junction bases not matched to a gene: 1. In DNA, the CDR3 is TGTGCCAGCAGCTTGGGACTAGCGGGGGGGCCCTACGAGCAGTACTTC. Translated, it gives CASSLGLAGGPYEQYF.

This clonotype was picked up a small number of times. The rearrangement joins TRBV6-5 to TRBJ1-6; D remains unclear. V shed 6 bases and J shed 8 bases, with 11 bases lying between them. CDR1 is MNHEY, CDR2 SVGAGI, per germline. CDR3 length: 13 residues. The CDR3 nucleotides are TGTGCCAGCAGCCGCGGCTGGGATTCACCCCTCCACTTT. As protein: CASSRGWDSPLHF.